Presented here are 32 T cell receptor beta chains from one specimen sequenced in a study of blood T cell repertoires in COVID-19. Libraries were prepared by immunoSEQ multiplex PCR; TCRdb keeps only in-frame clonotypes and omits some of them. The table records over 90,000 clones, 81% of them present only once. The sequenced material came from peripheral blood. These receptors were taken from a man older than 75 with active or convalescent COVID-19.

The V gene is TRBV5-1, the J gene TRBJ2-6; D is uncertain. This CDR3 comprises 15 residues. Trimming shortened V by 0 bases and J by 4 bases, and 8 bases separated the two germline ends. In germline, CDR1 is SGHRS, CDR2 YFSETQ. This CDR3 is CASSLGPEGANVLTF. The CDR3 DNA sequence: TGCGCCAGCAGCTTGGGGCCTGAAGGGGCCAACGTCCTGACTTTC.

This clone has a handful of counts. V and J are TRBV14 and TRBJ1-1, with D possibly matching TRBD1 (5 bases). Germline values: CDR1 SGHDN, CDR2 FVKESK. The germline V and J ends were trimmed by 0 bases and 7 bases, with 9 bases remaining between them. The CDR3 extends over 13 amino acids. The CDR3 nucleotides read TGTGCCAGCAGCCAAGAAAGTGACAGTGAAGCTTTCTTT. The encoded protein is CASSQESDSEAFF.

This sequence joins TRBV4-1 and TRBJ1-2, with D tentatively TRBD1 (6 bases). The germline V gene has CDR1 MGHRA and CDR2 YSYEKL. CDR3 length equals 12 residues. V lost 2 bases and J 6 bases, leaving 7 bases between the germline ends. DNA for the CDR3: TGCGCCAGCAGCCAACACAGGGATGGCTACACCTTC. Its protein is CASSQHRDGYTF.

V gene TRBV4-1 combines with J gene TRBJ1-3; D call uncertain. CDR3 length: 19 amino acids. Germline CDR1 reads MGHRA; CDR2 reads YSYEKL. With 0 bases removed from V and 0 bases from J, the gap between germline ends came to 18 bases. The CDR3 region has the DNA TGCGCCAGCAGCCAAGACCCCGGCTTGGGCACTAGCTCTGGAAACACCATATATTTT. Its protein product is CASSQDPGLGTSSGNTIYF.

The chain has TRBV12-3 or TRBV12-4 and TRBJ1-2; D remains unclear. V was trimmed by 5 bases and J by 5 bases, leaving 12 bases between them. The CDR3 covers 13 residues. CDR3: CASSASEYYGYTF. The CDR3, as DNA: TGTGCCAGCAGTGCCTCAGAATATTATGGCTACACCTTC.

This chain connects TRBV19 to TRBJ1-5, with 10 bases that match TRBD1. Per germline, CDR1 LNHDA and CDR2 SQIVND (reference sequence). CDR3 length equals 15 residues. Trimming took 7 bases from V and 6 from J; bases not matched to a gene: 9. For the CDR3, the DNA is TGTGCCAGTACCCCCGTAGGGACAGGGGTTCAGCCCCAGCATTTT. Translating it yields CASTPVGTGVQPQHF.

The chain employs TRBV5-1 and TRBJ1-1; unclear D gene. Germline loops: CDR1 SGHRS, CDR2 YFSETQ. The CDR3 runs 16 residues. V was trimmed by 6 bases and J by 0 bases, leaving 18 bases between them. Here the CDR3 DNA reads TGCGCCAGCACCAGTGGGAGCCTCGTCATGAACACTGAAGCTTTCTTT. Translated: CASTSGSLVMNTEAFF.

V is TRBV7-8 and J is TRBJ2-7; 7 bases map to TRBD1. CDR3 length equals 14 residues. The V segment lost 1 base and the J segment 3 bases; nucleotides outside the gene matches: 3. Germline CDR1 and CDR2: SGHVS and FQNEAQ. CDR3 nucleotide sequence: TGTGCCAGCAGCTTAGGGACAGGAAACTACGAGCAGTACTTC. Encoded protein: CASSLGTGNYEQYF.

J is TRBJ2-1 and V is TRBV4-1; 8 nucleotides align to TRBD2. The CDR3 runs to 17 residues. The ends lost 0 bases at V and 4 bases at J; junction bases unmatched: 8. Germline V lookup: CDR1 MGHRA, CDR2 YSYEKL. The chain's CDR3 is CASSQERRGESYNEQFF. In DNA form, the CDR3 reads TGCGCCAGCAGCCAAGAAAGGCGGGGGGAGTCATACAATGAGCAGTTCTTC.

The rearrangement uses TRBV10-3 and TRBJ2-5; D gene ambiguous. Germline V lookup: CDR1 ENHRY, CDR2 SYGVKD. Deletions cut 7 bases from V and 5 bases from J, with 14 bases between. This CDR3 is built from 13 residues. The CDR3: CAITPTPQETQYF. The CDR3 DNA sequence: TGTGCCATCACCCCGACACCCCAGGAGACCCAGTACTTC.

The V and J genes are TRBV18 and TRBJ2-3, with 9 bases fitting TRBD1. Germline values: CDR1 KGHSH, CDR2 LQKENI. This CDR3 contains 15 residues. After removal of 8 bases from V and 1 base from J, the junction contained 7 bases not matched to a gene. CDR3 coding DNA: TGTGCCAGCACCTTACAGGGGGCGGGCACAGATACGCAGTATTTT. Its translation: CASTLQGAGTDTQYF.

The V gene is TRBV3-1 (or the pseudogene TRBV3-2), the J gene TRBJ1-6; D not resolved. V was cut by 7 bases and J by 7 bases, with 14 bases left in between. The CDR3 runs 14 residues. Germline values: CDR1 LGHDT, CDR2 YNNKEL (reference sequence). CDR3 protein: CASILDGVNSPLHF. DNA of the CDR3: TGTGCCAGCATCCTAGACGGGGTAAATTCACCCCTCCACTTT.

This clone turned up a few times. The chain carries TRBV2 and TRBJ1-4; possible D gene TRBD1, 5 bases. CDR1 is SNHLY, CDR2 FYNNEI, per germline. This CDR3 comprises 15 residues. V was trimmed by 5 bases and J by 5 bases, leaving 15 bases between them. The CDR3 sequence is CASSPAHRGNEKLFF. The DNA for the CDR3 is TGTGCCAGCAGTCCGGCCCATAGGGGAAATGAAAAACTGTTTTTT.

CDR3: CASGLAGTGGMNYGYTF. CDR3 sequence (DNA): TGTGCTAGTGGTTTGGCCGGGACAGGGGGCATGAACTATGGCTACACCTTC. This chain links TRBV12-5 with TRBJ1-2; 12 positions agree with TRBD1. This CDR3 has 17 amino acids. V gave up 1 base and J gave up 2 bases; unmatched junction bases: 5. Germline CDR1 LGHNT, CDR2 FRNRAP.

The CDR3 spells CASSLPTGGGMNTEAFF. CDR3 sequence (DNA): TGCGCCAGCAGCTTACCGACAGGGGGCGGGATGAACACTGAAGCTTTCTTT. The chain combines TRBV5-1 with TRBJ1-1, with 10 bases aligning to TRBD1. CDR1 is SGHRS, CDR2 YFSETQ, per germline. After removal of 2 bases from V and 0 bases from J, the junction contained 7 bases not matched to a gene. The CDR3 sequence is 17 residues long.

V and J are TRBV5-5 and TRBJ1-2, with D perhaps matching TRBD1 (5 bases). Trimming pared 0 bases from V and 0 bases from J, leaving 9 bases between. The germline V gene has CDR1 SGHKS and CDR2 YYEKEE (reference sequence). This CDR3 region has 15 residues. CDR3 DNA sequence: TGTGCCAGCAGCTTGGGACAGTGGGCTAACTATGGCTACACCTTC. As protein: CASSLGQWANYGYTF.

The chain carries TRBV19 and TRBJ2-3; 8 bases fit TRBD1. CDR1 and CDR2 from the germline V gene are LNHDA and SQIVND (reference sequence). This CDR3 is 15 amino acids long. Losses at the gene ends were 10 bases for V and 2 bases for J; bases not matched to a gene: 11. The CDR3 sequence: CATQTYRGNTDTQYF. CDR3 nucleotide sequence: TGTGCCACCCAAACCTACAGGGGGAACACAGATACGCAGTATTTT.

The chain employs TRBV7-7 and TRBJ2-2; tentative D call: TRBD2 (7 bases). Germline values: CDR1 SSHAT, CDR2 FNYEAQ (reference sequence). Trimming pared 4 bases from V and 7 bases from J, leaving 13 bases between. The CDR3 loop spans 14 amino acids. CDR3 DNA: TGTGCCAGCAGCTCGGGGGGCGAGAGCGGGGAGCTGTTTTTT. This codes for CASSSGGESGELFF. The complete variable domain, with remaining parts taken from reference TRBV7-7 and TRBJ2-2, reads GAGVSQSPRYKVTKRGQDVTLRCDPISSHATLYWYQQALGQGPEFLTYFNYEAQPDKSGLPSDRFSAERPEGSISTLTIQRTEQRDSAMYRCASSSGGESGELFFGEGSRLTVL.

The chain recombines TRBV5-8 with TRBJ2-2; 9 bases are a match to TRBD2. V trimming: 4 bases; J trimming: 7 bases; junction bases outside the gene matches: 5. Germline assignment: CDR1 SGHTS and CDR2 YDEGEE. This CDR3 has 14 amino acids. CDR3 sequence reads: CASSIGLAIGELFF. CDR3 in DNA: TGTGCCAGCAGCATTGGACTAGCGATCGGGGAGCTGTTTTTT.

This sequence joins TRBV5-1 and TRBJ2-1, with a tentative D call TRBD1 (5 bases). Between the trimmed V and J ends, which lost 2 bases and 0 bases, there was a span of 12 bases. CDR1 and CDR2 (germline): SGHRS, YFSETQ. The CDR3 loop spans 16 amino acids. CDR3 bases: TGCGCCAGCAGCTTCAGGGATCCTCGCTCCTACAATGAGCAGTTCTTC. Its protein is CASSFRDPRSYNEQFF. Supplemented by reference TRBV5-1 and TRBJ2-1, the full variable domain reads KAGVTQTPRYLIKTRGQQVTLSCSPISGHRSVSWYQQTPGQGLQFLFEYFSETQRNKGNFPGRFSGRQFSNSRSEMNVSTLELGDSALYLCASSFRDPRSYNEQFFGPGTRLTVL.

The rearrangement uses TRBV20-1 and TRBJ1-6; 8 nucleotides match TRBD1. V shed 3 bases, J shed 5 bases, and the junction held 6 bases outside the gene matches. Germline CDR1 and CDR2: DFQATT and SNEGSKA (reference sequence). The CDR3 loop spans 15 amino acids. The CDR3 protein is CSASKGDRHNSPLHF. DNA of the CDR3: TGCAGTGCTAGTAAGGGGGACAGGCATAATTCACCCCTCCACTTT.

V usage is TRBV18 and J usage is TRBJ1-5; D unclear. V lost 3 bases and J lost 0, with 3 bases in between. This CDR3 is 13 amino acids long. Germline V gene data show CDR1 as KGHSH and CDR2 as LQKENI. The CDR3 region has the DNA TGTGCCAGCTCACCTAATAGCAATCAGCCCCAGCATTTT. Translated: CASSPNSNQPQHF.

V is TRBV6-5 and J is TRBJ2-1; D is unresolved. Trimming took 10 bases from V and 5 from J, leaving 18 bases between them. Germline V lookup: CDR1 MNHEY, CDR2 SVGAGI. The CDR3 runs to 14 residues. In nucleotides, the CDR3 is TGTGCCACCCCCCCGTCTGGGCGTCACAATGAGCAGTTCTTC. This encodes CATPPSGRHNEQFF.

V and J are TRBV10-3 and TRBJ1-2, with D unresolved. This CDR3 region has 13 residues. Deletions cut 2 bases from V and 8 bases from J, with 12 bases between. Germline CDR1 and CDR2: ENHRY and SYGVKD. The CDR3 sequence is CAISETEVGGYTF. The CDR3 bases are TGTGCCATCAGTGAGACGGAGGTTGGCGGCTACACCTTC.

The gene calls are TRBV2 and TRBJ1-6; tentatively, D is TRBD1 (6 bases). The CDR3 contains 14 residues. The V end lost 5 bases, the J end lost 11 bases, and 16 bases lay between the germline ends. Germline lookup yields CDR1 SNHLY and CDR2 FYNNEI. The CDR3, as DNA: TGTGCCAGCAGTCTAGACAGGACGAGGGCACCCCTCCACTTT. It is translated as CASSLDRTRAPLHF.

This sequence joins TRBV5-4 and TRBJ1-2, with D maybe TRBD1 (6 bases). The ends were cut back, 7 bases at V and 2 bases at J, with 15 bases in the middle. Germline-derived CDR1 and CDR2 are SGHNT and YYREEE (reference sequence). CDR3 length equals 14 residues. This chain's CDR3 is CASAQAGANYGYTF. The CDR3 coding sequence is TGTGCCAGCGCACAAGCGGGGGCCAACTATGGCTACACCTTC.

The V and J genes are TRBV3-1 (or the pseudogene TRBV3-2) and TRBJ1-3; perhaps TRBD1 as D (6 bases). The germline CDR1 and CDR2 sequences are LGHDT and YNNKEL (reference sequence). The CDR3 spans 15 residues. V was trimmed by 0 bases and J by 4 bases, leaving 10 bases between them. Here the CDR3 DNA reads TGTGCCAGCAGCCAAGATACAGGGTTAGGAAACACCATATATTTT. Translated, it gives CASSQDTGLGNTIYF.

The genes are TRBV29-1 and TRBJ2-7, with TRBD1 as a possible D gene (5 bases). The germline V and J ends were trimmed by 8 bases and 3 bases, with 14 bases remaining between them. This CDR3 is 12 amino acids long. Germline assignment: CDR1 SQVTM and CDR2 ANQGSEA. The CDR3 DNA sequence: TGCAGCTTTACTCAGGGAAACTACGAGCAGTACTTC. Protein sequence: CSFTQGNYEQYF.

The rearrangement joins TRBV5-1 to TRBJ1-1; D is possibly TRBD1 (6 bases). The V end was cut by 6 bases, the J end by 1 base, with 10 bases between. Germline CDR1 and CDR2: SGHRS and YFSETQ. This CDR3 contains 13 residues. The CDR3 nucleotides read TGCGCCAGCAATGGGGGCACGAACACTGAAGCTTTCTTT. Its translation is CASNGGTNTEAFF.

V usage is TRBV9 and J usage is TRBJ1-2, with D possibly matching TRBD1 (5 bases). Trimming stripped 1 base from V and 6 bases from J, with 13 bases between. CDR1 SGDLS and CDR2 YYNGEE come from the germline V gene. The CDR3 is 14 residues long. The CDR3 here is CASSVSGAWDGYTF. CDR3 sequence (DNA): TGTGCCAGCAGCGTAAGTGGGGCCTGGGATGGCTACACCTTC.

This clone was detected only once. The CDR3 sequence is CASAAAAEGYQPQHF. The CDR3 bases are TGTGCCAGCGCCGCCGCGGCCGAGGGTTATCAGCCCCAGCATTTT. The J gene is TRBJ1-5, the V gene TRBV6-5; D gene ambiguous. Looked up from germline, CDR1 is MNHEY and CDR2 is SVGAGI. V was trimmed by 8 bases and J by 5 bases, leaving 19 bases between them. CDR3 length: 15 amino acids.

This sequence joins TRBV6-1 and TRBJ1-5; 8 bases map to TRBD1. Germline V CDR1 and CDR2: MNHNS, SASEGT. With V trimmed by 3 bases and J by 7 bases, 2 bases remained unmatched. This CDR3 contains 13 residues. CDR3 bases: TGTGCCAGCAGTGAGGGACAGGTCCAGCCCCAGCATTTT. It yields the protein CASSEGQVQPQHF.